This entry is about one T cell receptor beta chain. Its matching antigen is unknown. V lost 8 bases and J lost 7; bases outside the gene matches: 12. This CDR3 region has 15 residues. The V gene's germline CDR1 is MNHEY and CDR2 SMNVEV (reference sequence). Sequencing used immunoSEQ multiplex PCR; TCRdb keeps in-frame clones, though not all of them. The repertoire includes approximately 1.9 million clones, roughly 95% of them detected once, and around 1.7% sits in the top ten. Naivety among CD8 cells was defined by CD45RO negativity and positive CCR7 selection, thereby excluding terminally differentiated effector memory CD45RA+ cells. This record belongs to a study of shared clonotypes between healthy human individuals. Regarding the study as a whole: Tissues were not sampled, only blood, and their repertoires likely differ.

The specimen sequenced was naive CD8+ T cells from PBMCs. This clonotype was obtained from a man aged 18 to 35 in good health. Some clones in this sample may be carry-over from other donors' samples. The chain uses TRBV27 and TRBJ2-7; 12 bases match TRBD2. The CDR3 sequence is CASLVTSGSRSEQYF. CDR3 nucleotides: TGTGCCAGCCTCGTGACTAGCGGGAGCCGGTCGGAGCAGTACTTC.